This is a list of T cell receptor beta chains from one sample in a study of radiation and T cells in renal cell carcinoma. Sequencing was performed with immunoSEQ multiplex PCR; in TCRdb, only in-frame clones are kept and a portion is missing. The data hold 150,000 or so clones, with about 87% observed a single time. Sequencing used blood, obtained from a patient whose treatment included radiotherapy and nephrectomy. Every receptor here comes from a woman between 45 and 65 years old with renal cell carcinoma. The CDR3 runs from the conserved cysteine through the conserved F or W. Each record gives: J gene, V gene, clone size, D gene, CDR3 protein, CDR3 DNA. The D gene is left open where the match is weak. Not all rows give a size; the values are once, few, many and, for expanded clones, a class.

>TRBJ1-3|TRBV9|.|.
CASSVEGLMRGNTIYF
TGTGCCAGCAGCGTAGAAGGCCTTATGAGGGGGAACACCATATATTTT
>TRBJ2-6|TRBV6-5|.|.
CASTQGSTGANVLTF
TGTGCCAGCACCCAGGGTTCGACTGGGGCCAACGTCCTGACTTTC
>TRBJ2-7|TRBV6-4|few|.
CASSEQRSFYEQYF
TGTGCCAGCAGTGAACAGCGCTCTTTCTACGAGCAGTACTTC
>TRBJ2-6|TRBV5-5|.|TRBD1
CASSFGQGFSGANVLTF
TGTGCCAGCAGCTTTGGACAGGGGTTTTCTGGGGCCAACGTCCTGACTTTC
>TRBJ1-1|TRBV28|.|TRBD1
CASSLPTGLNTEAFF
TGTGCCAGCAGTCTCCCGACAGGGCTAAACACTGAAGCTTTCTTT
>TRBJ1-2|TRBV19|.|TRBD1
CASSKDGTGGFGYTF
TGTGCCAGTAGTAAGGATGGGACAGGGGGCTTTGGCTACACCTTC
>TRBJ1-2|TRBV10-3|.|TRBD1
CAITPGQGVGYTF
TGTGCCATCACCCCAGGACAGGGGGTGGGCTACACCTTC
>TRBJ2-2|TRBV4-1|.|TRBD1
CASSQVGQAILGGELFF
TGCGCCAGCAGCCAAGTCGGACAGGCCATTTTAGGCGGGGAGCTGTTTTTT
>TRBJ2-1|TRBV6-6|many|.
CASTPSYNEQFF
TGTGCCAGCACCCCCTCCTACAATGAGCAGTTCTTC
>TRBJ1-5|TRBV18|.|.
CASSALDSPNQPQHF
TGTGCCAGCTCAGCTTTAGACAGTCCTAATCAGCCCCAGCATTTT
>TRBJ1-6|TRBV7-2|once|.
CASSLGEGSPLHF
TGTGCCAGCAGCTTAGGAGAGGGATCACCCCTCCACTTT
>TRBJ2-3|TRBV19|.|.
CAKTVPTQYF
TGTGCCAAGACAGTGCCTACGCAGTATTTT
>TRBJ2-5|TRBV10-3|.|TRBD2
CAIRTSGEVFSTQYF
TGTGCCATCAGGACTAGCGGGGAAGTATTTTCGACCCAGTACTTC
>TRBJ2-2|TRBV5-4|.|.
CASSLTGDTGELFF
TGTGCCAGCAGCCTGACAGGCGACACCGGGGAGCTGTTTTTT
>TRBJ2-1|TRBV10-3|.|.
CAISESSGAGSYNEQFF
TGTGCCATCAGTGAGTCCTCCGGGGCAGGGAGCTACAATGAGCAGTTCTTC
>TRBJ2-1|TRBV10-3|.|.
CAISESNGGVYNEQFF
TGTGCCATCAGTGAGTCGAACGGGGGCGTATACAATGAGCAGTTCTTC
>TRBJ2-6|TRBV9|.|TRBD1
CASSGKGTVGANVLTF
TGTGCCAGCAGCGGAAAAGGGACAGTTGGGGCCAACGTCCTGACTTTC
>TRBJ2-3|TRBV5-4|.|TRBD1
CASSLRTGFGTDTQYF
TGTGCCAGCAGCCTACGGACAGGGTTTGGCACAGATACGCAGTATTTT
>TRBJ2-7|TRBV18|.|.
CASAPSGLYEQYF
TGTGCCAGCGCCCCAAGCGGGCTCTACGAGCAGTACTTC
>TRBJ2-7|TRBV6-1|.|TRBD1
CASRTGTGSGGEQYF
TGTGCCAGCAGGACCGGGACAGGCTCCGGAGGCGAGCAGTACTTC
>TRBJ1-2|TRBV25-1|.|.
CASSMGVWGGYTF
TGTGCCAGCTCGATGGGCGTCTGGGGTGGCTACACCTTC
>TRBJ1-3|TRBV5-1|once|.
CASSLVGTLGGNTIYF
TGCGCCAGCAGCTTGGTAGGGACCCTGGGAGGAAACACCATATATTTT
>TRBJ1-5|TRBV6-6|once|.
CASNPTGPSNQPQHF
TGTGCCAGCAATCCGACAGGCCCAAGCAATCAGCCCCAGCATTTT
>TRBJ2-6|TRBV5-1|.|.
CASSLGQSIYSGANVLTF
TGCGCCAGCAGCTTGGGACAGAGCATTTACTCTGGGGCCAACGTCCTGACTTTC
>TRBJ1-1|TRBV6-4|.|.
CASSDSLRVNTEAFF
TGTGCCAGCAGTGACTCGCTTCGGGTGAACACTGAAGCTTTCTTT
>TRBJ2-7|TRBV30|.|.
CAWSGTYEQYF
TGTGCCTGGAGCGGAACCTACGAGCAGTACTTC
>TRBJ1-4|TRBV19|.|.
CASSRRTMLGGEKLFF
TGTGCCAGTAGTAGAAGAACCATGCTAGGGGGTGAAAAACTGTTTTTT
>TRBJ2-7|TRBV11-2|.|TRBD1
CASSWDRGPYEQYF
TGTGCCAGCAGCTGGGACAGGGGGCCATACGAGCAGTACTTC
>TRBJ2-5|TRBV29-1|.|.
CSVVLNQETQYF
TGCAGCGTTGTCCTCAACCAAGAGACCCAGTACTTC
>TRBJ2-3|TRBV19|.|TRBD2
CASTRGGARDTQYF
TGTGCCAGTACTCGCGGGGGGGCCCGAGATACGCAGTATTTT
>TRBJ1-5|TRBV2|.|.
CASSDQGNSNQPQHF
TGTGCCAGCAGTGATCAGGGGAATAGCAATCAGCCCCAGCATTTT
>TRBJ1-4|TRBV27|.|TRBD1
CASSSTGGRDEKLFF
TGTGCCAGCAGTTCCACAGGGGGTAGGGATGAAAAACTGTTTTTT
>TRBJ2-2|TRBV5-8|.|.
CASSFPPRITGELFF
TGTGCCAGCAGCTTCCCGCCGCGGATCACCGGGGAGCTGTTTTTT
>TRBJ1-1|TRBV10-1|.|.
CASSDQGSATVSAFF
TGCGCCAGCAGTGATCAGGGTTCGGCTACCGTGAGCGCTTTCTTT
>TRBJ2-2|TRBV7-8|.|TRBD2
CASRQRGENTGELFF
TGTGCCAGCAGGCAGCGGGGGGAGAACACCGGGGAGCTGTTTTTT
>TRBJ2-3|TRBV4-1|.|.
CASSQELSSVYTDTQYF
TGCGCCAGCAGCCAAGAACTATCTAGCGTCTACACAGATACGCAGTATTTT
>TRBJ1-1|TRBV5-5|.|.
CASSLRGTEAFF
TGTGCCAGCAGCTTGAGAGGGACTGAAGCTTTCTTT
>TRBJ1-6|TRBV6-5|.|.
CASKRDRDNSPLHF
TGTGCCAGCAAGCGAGACCGCGATAATTCACCCCTCCACTTT
>TRBJ1-2|TRBV6-5|.|.
CASSFRDYGYTF
TGTGCCAGCAGTTTTAGAGACTATGGCTACACCTTC
>TRBJ2-5|TRBV5-4|.|TRBD2
CASSLYLAGTQETQYF
TGTGCCAGCAGCTTGTATCTAGCGGGTACCCAAGAGACCCAGTACTTC
>TRBJ1-1|TRBV6-6|.|.
CAGGGLNTEAFF
TGTGCCGGGGGGGGGTTGAACACTGAAGCTTTCTTT
>TRBJ2-4|TRBV5-6|.|.
CASSPPGGLNIQYF
TGTGCCAGCAGCCCACCTGGGGGGTTGAACATTCAGTACTTC
>TRBJ2-1|TRBV7-9|once|.
CASSLDRGLLDEQFF
TGTGCCAGCAGCTTAGACCGGGGGCTTCTAGATGAGCAGTTCTTC
>TRBJ1-1|TRBV15|.|.
CATSRDGPVSEAFF
TGTGCCACCAGCAGAGATGGACCGGTATCTGAAGCTTTCTTT
>TRBJ2-3|TRBV5-1|.|TRBD2
CASSLEASGTDTQYF
TGCGCCAGCAGCTTGGAGGCTAGCGGAACAGATACGCAGTATTTT
>TRBJ2-2|TRBV7-2|.|.
CASSLEATGELFF
TGTGCCAGCAGCTTAGAAGCTACCGGGGAGCTGTTTTTT
>TRBJ1-4|TRBV19|once|.
CASSIAVAGHRIF
TGTGCCAGTAGTATAGCGGTTGCAGGACATAGGATTTTT
>TRBJ2-1|TRBV9|.|TRBD2
CASSAPAGGNYNEQFF
TGTGCCAGCAGCGCCCCAGCGGGGGGCAATTACAATGAGCAGTTCTTC
>TRBJ1-2|TRBV5-1|.|.
CASSPARAGVDGYTF
TGCGCCAGCAGCCCAGCCAGGGCAGGGGTTGATGGCTACACCTTC
>TRBJ1-3|TRBV5-1|.|.
CASSLGDSSSGNTIYF
TGCGCCAGCAGCTTGGGAGACTCGAGCTCTGGAAACACCATATATTTT
>TRBJ1-1|TRBV6-5|once|.
CASSFSGLNTEAFF
TGTGCCAGCAGTTTTTCAGGCCTAAACACTGAAGCTTTCTTT
>TRBJ2-1|TRBV9|once|.
CASSPGAGTPLNNEQFF
TGTGCCAGCAGCCCGGGGGCTGGGACTCCTCTTAACAATGAGCAGTTCTTC
>TRBJ1-2|TRBV6-6|.|.
CASSSDSYGYTF
TGTGCCAGCAGTTCGGACAGCTATGGCTACACCTTC
>TRBJ2-2|TRBV9|.|TRBD2
CASSPSGAATGELFF
TGTGCCAGCAGCCCAAGCGGGGCTGCCACCGGGGAGCTGTTTTTT
>TRBJ2-1|TRBV19|.|.
CASSINPGERDEQFF
TGTGCCAGTAGTATAAATCCGGGAGAGAGGGATGAGCAGTTCTTC
>TRBJ2-5|TRBV5-1|.|.
CASSKNLETQYF
TGCGCCAGCAGTAAAAACTTAGAGACCCAGTACTTC
>TRBJ1-2|TRBV30|.|.
CAWILGGQEGGYTF
TGTGCCTGGATACTCGGCGGGCAGGAGGGTGGCTACACCTTC
>TRBJ1-1|TRBV19|few|.
CASSIWVNTEAFF
TGTGCCAGTAGTATTTGGGTGAACACTGAAGCTTTCTTT
>TRBJ2-1|TRBV5-1|.|TRBD2
CASSFLAGGLYNEQFF
TGCGCCAGCAGCTTTTTAGCGGGGGGGCTTTACAATGAGCAGTTCTTC